The next 13 T cell receptor beta chains were all read from a single sample in a study of CD8 T cells in ankylosing spondylitis (dated by TCRdb to between 2016 and 2019). The investigation overall reported the following: Blood from ankylosing spondylitis patients appeared to be characterized by a TCR beta motif made up of seven or eight highly homologous amino acid variants.

Library preparation used 5' RACE. The sample was run on an Illumina HiSeq 2500. TCRdb applied fastp at Q25 and MiXCR to the public reads, then kept only in-frame beta chains. For every CDR3 protein sequence, its rows merge into one entry that carries the most common genes and DNA. For this sample there are some 840,000 distinct CDR3 sequences; 12% appear just once. In total, the top ten clones hold approximately 0.46% of the sample. The antigens of these receptors remain unknown. Source material: blood, either unsorted or a sorted T cell fraction (not recorded which). The receptors come from a male donor with ankylosing spondylitis.

In this sample, this clonotype turned up a few times. The V call is TRBV20-1, the J call TRBJ2-2; TRBD2 might be the D (6 bases). V dropped 4 bases and J dropped 3 bases, with 15 bases sitting between them. The CDR3 has 15 amino acids. CDR1 and CDR2 from the germline V gene are DFQATT and SNEGSKA (reference sequence). The CDR3 protein is CSAKAPGLHTGELFF. CDR3 coding DNA: TGCAGTGCTAAAGCCCCGGGACTTCACACCGGGGAGCTGTTTTTT.

The V call is TRBV5-6, the J call TRBJ2-2, with D uncertain. The CDR3 runs to 15 residues. V lost 1 base, J lost 6 bases, and 13 bases lay in between. CDR1 is SGHDT and CDR2 is YYEEEE in the germline V gene. The CDR3 sequence: CASSLLPLESGELFF. The CDR3 bases are TGTGCCAGCAGCTTGTTACCTCTGGAGTCCGGGGAGCTGTTTTTT.

This clonotype was counted only a few times. V usage is TRBV11-2 and J usage is TRBJ2-1; TRBD1 is a possible D gene (5 bases). The ends were cut back, 0 bases at V and 0 bases at J, with 6 bases in the middle. The CDR3 extends over 15 amino acids. Germline CDR1 SGHAT, CDR2 FQNNGV. The DNA for the CDR3 is TGTGCCAGCAGCTTAGAGGGGCCCTCCTACAATGAGCAGTTCTTC. It codes for CASSLEGPSYNEQFF. The complete variable domain, with remaining parts taken from reference TRBV11-2 and TRBJ2-1, reads EAGVAQSPRYKIIEKRQSVAFWCNPISGHATLYWYQQILGQGPKLLIQFQNNGVVDDSQLPKDRFSAERLKGVDSTLKIQPAKLEDSAVYLCASSLEGPSYNEQFFGPGTRLTVL.

The V call is TRBV20-1, the J call TRBJ1-6; D gene unclear. V gave up 3 bases and J gave up 14 bases, with 17 bases separating them. Germline lookup yields CDR1 DFQATT and CDR2 SNEGSKA (reference sequence). The CDR3 has 13 residues. CDR3 sequence: CSARADGLGTLHF. The CDR3 coding sequence is TGCAGTGCTAGGGCGGACGGACTCGGGACCCTCCACTTT.

This clonotype was picked up a small number of times. The chain uses TRBV11-3 and TRBJ2-3, with 9 bases fitting TRBD2. The V gene's germline CDR1 is SGHNT and CDR2 YENEEA. J was trimmed by 4 bases and V by 1 base; bases with no gene match: 9. This CDR3 is built from 17 residues. The CDR3 nucleotides are TGTGCCAGCAGCTTAGGCTTCGCGGGAGGGCCTCCAGATACGCAGTATTTT. Translation gives CASSLGFAGGPPDTQYF.

This clonotype was seen a few times. V is TRBV11-2 and J is TRBJ2-1, with D tentatively TRBD2 (5 bases). V dropped 7 bases and J dropped 5 bases, with 12 bases sitting between them. The CDR3 spans 13 residues. The germline V gene has CDR1 SGHAT and CDR2 FQNNGV. CDR3 residues: CASTERVNNEQFF. CDR3 bases: TGTGCCAGCACCGAGAGGGTTAACAATGAGCAGTTCTTC.

V and J are TRBV12-3 or TRBV12-4 and TRBJ1-5, with unresolved D. This CDR3 spans 17 amino acids. Trimming removed 5 bases from V and 2 bases from J, with 19 bases in between. CDR3 amino acids: CASSPGRLLEGNQPQHF. For the CDR3, the DNA is TGTGCCAGCAGTCCTGGAAGGCTTCTAGAGGGCAATCAGCCCCAGCATTTT.

V and J are TRBV5-1 and TRBJ1-1; 12 bases map to TRBD1. The CDR3 runs 15 residues. V shed 4 bases, J shed 5 bases, and the junction held 6 bases outside the gene matches. CDR1 and CDR2 (germline): SGHRS, YFSETQ. The CDR3 DNA reads TGCGCCAGCAGCCGGGACAGGGGGCGAAATACTGAAGCTTTCTTT. This encodes CASSRDRGRNTEAFF.

This clonotype was seen a few times. This chain's CDR3 is CASSLLLAGAGELFF. CDR3 nucleotide sequence: TGTGCCAGCAGCTTACTACTAGCGGGGGCCGGGGAGCTGTTTTTT. The chain employs TRBV7-9 and TRBJ2-2; 11 positions match TRBD2. Per germline, CDR1 SEHNR and CDR2 FQNEAQ (reference sequence). The CDR3 runs to 15 residues. V was pared by 2 bases and J by 6 bases, with 2 bases of the junction left unmatched.

Ten or more counts support this clonotype. The V and J genes are TRBV20-1 and TRBJ2-7, with 13 nucleotides matching TRBD2. V was clipped by 2 bases and J by 6 bases; unmatched bases: 13. The CDR3 loop spans 17 amino acids. Germline CDR1 is DFQATT and CDR2 is SNEGSKA (reference sequence). Here the CDR3 reads CSARPRRTSGRVFEQYF. DNA of the CDR3: TGCAGTGCTAGACCACGAAGGACTAGCGGGAGAGTTTTCGAGCAGTACTTC.

The CDR3 DNA sequence: TGTGCCAGCAGTTTAAAATTGGTCAGCTCCTACGAGCAGTACTTC. As protein: CASSLKLVSSYEQYF. The rearrangement joins TRBV12-3 or TRBV12-4 to TRBJ2-7; unclear D gene. CDR3 length: 15 residues. The V gene lost 2 bases and the J gene lost 0 bases, with 11 bases spanning the gap.

The chain carries TRBV20-1 and TRBJ2-1; TRBD2 matches at 11 bases. V trimming: 6 bases; J trimming: 10 bases; junction bases outside the gene matches: 5. The CDR3 covers 12 residues. Germline CDR1 is DFQATT and CDR2 is SNEGSKA (reference sequence). CDR3: CSAPTSGGEQFF. The CDR3 region has the DNA TGCAGTGCCCCAACTAGCGGGGGCGAGCAGTTCTTC.

This clonotype occurred a few times. The chain employs TRBV20-1 and TRBJ1-1; D unresolved. Looked up from germline, CDR1 is DFQATT and CDR2 is SNEGSKA (reference sequence). Trimming took off 3 bases at V and 0 bases at J, with 14 bases between the two ends. The CDR3 runs 15 residues. CDR3 sequence reads: CSASPTVVLNTEAFF. The CDR3 DNA reads TGCAGTGCTAGCCCGACGGTCGTGTTGAACACTGAAGCTTTCTTT.